This T cell receptor (beta chain) was sequenced in a study of T cell repertoires in cytomegalovirus infection. Study in general: CMV epitopes, recently identified HLA-C-restricted and well-studied HLA-B-restricted, were used. Indicated by public TCR beta signatures were CMV infection and matching HLA type. Study-wide findings and caveats: Ex vivo, HLA-C-restricted CMV-specific TCR beta clonotypes prevailed over the rest of the response.

CDR1 is SEHNR, CDR2 FQNEAQ, per germline (reference sequence). The V end was cut by 5 bases, the J end by 6 bases, with 10 bases between. The CDR3 consists of 12 residues. This clonotype showed up just a few times. Its antigen is as yet unknown. TCRdb recomputed calls from the reads with MiXCR, one row per CDR3 protein. The table lists about 830,000 distinct CDR3 sequences, 30% to 35% of them singletons. The sequence came from a human donor in good health (CMV status not recorded). Some clones in this sample may be carry-over from other donors' samples. The chain is built from TRBV7-9 and TRBJ1-1; weak D call: TRBD1 (6 bases). This specimen consisted of cultured CD8+ T cells from PBMCs, obtained from culture after CMV antigen stimulation. The CDR3 sequence: CASSKDRPEAFF. Here the CDR3 DNA reads TGTGCCAGCAGCAAGGACAGACCTGAAGCTTTCTTT.